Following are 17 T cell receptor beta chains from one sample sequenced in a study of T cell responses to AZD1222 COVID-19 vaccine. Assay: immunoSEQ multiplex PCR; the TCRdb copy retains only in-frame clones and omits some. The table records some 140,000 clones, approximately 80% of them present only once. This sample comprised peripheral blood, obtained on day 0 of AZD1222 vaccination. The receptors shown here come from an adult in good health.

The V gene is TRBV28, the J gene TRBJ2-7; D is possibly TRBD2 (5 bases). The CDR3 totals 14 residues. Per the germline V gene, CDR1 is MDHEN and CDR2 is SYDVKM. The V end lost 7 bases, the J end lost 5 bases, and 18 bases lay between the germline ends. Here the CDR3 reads CASTSLAMLNEQYF. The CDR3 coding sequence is TGTGCCAGCACCTCCTTAGCGATGCTCAACGAGCAGTACTTC.

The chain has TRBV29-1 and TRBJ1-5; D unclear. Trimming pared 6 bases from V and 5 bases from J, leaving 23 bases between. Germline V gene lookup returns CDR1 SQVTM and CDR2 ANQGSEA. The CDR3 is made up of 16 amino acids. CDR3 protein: CSVVWLAGTSDQPQHF. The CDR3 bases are TGCAGCGTAGTTTGGTTAGCGGGTACTTCAGATCAGCCCCAGCATTTT.

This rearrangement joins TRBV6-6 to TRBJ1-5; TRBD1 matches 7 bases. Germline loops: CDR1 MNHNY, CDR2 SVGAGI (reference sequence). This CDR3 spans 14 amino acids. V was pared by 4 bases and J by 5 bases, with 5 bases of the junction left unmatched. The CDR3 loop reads CASSSQGGDQPQHF. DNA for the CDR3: TGTGCCAGCAGTTCCCAGGGGGGAGATCAGCCCCAGCATTTT.

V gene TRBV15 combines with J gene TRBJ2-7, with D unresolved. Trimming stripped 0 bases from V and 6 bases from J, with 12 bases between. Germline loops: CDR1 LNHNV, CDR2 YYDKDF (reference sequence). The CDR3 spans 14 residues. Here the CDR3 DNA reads TGTGCCACCAGCAGAGATAAGATACCCCGCGAGCAGTACTTC. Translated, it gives CATSRDKIPREQYF.

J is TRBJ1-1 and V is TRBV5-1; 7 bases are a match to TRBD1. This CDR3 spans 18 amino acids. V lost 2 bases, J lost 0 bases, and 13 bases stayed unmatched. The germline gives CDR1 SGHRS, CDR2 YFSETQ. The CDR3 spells CASSFGQALAPLNTEAFF. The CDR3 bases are TGCGCCAGCAGCTTTGGACAGGCTCTCGCTCCTTTGAACACTGAAGCTTTCTTT. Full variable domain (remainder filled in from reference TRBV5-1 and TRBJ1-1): KAGVTQTPRYLIKTRGQQVTLSCSPISGHRSVSWYQQTPGQGLQFLFEYFSETQRNKGNFPGRFSGRQFSNSRSEMNVSTLELGDSALYLCASSFGQALAPLNTEAFFGQGTRLTVV.

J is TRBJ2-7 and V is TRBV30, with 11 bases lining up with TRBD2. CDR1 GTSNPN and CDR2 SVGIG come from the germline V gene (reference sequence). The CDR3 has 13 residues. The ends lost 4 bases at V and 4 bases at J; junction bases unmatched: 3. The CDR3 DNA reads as TGTGCCTGGAAGAGGACTAGCGGGTACGAGCAGTACTTC. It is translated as CAWKRTSGYEQYF.

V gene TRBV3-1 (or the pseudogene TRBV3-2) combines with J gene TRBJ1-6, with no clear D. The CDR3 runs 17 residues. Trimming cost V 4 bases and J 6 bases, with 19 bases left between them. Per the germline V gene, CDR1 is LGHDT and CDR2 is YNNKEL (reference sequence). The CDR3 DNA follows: TGTGCCAGCAGCCCTCAGCTTACGACGCTTACTAATTCACCCCTCCACTTT. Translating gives CASSPQLTTLTNSPLHF.

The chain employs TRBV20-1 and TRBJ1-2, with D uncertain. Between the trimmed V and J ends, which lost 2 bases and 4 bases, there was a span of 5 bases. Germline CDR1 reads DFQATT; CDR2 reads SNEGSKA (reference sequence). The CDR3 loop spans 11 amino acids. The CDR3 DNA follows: TGCAGTGCTAGATTCCCCTATGGCTACACCTTC. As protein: CSARFPYGYTF.

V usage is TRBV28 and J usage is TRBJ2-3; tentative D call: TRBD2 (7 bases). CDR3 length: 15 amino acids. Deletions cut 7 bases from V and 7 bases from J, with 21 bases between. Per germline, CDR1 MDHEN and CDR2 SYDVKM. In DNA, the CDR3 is TGTGCCAGCACCCCTCGCGGGGGCCGCATTAATACGCAGTATTTT. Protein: CASTPRGGRINTQYF. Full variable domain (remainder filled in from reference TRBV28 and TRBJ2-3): DVKVTQSSRYLVKRTGEKVFLECVQDMDHENMFWYRQDPGLGLRLIYFSYDVKMKEKGDIPEGYSVSREKKERFSLILESASTNQTSMYLCASTPRGGRINTQYFGPGTRLTVL.

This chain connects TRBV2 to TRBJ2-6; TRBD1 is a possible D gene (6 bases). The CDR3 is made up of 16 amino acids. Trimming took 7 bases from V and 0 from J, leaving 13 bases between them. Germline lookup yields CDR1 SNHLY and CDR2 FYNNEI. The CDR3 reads CASTPGHLSGANVLTF. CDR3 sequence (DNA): TGTGCCAGCACCCCGGGACACCTCTCTGGGGCCAACGTCCTGACTTTC.

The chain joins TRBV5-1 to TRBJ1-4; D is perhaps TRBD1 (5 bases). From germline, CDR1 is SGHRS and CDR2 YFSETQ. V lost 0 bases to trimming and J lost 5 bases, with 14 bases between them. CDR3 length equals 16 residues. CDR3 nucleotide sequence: TGCGCCAGCAGCTTGGACCCGGGACCCGTAAATGAAAAACTGTTTTTT. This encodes CASSLDPGPVNEKLFF.

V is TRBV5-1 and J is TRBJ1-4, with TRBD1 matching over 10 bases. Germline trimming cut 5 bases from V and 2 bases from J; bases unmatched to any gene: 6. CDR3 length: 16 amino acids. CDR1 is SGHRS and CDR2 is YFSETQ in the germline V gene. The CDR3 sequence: CASRSTTGGTNEKLFF. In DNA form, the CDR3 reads TGCGCCAGCAGATCTACGACAGGGGGCACTAATGAAAAACTGTTTTTT.

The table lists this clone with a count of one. CDR3: CAWSSWGGRNTEAFF. The CDR3 DNA follows: TGTGCCTGGAGTTCATGGGGGGGCCGAAACACTGAAGCTTTCTTT. The rearrangement uses TRBV30 and TRBJ1-1; D is possibly TRBD1 (6 bases). Per germline, CDR1 GTSNPN and CDR2 SVGIG (reference sequence). CDR3 length equals 15 residues. V was trimmed by 2 bases and J by 2 bases, leaving 15 bases between them.

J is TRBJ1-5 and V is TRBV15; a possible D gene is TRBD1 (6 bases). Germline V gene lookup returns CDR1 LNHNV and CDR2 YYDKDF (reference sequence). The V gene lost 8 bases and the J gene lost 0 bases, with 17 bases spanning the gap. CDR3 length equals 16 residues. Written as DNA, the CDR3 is TGTGCCACCTCCGGAGGGGGGGGCTATAGCAATCAGCCCCAGCATTTT. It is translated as CATSGGGGYSNQPQHF. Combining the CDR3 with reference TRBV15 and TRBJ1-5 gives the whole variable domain DAMVIQNPRYQVTQFGKPVTLSCSQTLNHNVMYWYQQKSSQAPKLLFHYYDKDFNNEADTPDNFQSRRPNTSFCFLDIRSPGLGDTAMYLCATSGGGGYSNQPQHFGDGTRLSIL.

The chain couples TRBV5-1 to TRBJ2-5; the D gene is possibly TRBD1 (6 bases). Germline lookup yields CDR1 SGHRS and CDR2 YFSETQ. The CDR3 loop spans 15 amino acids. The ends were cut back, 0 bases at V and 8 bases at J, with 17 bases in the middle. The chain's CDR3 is CASSLEVAGARTQYF. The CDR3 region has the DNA TGCGCCAGCAGCTTGGAAGTGGCAGGGGCGAGAACCCAGTACTTC.

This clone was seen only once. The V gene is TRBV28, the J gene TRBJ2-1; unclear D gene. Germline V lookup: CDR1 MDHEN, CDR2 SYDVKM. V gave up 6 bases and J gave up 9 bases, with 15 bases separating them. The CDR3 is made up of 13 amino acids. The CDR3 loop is CASRGQYVGEQFF. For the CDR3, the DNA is TGTGCCAGCAGGGGCCAATACGTTGGTGAGCAGTTCTTC.

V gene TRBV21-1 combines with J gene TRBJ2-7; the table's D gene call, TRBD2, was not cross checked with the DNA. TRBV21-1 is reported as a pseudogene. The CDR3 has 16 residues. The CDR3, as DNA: TGTGCCAGCAGCAACTTTACCCAGAAAGCGGTCCACGAGCAGTACTTC. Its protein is CASSNFTQKAVHEQYF.